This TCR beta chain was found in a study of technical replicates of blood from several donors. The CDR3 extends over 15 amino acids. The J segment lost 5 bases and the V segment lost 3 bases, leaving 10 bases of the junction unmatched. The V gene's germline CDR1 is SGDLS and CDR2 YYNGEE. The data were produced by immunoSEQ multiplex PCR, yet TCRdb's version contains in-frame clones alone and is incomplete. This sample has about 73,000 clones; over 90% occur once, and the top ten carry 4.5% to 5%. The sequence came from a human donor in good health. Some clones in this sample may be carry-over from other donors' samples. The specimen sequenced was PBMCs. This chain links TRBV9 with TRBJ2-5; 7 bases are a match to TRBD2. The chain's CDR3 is CASSDSGGVRETQYF. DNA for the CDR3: TGTGCCAGCAGCGATTCGGGGGGAGTCCGGGAGACCCAGTACTTC.